Reported below is one T cell receptor (beta chain). V lost 5 bases to trimming and J lost 3 bases; unmatched junction nucleotides: 3. Germline V gene lookup returns CDR1 SGHTA and CDR2 FQGNSA. CDR3 size: 14 residues. This was the immunoSEQ v3 assay. Sequencing depth was 1.9 million or so read pairs for survey level, roughly 4.5-6.5 million for deep. The assay was immunoSEQ multiplex PCR, and TCRdb's table has in-frame clones only and misses some. The sample holds around 8,000 clones, 70% to 80% seen once. The data were taken from a study of TIL therapy for anti-PD-1-resistant metastatic lung cancer. As for time point: pre-treatment sample, taken before nivolumab and TIL therapy. Most excised metastases sampled were pleural nodules or supraclavicular lymph nodes.

This TCR derives from a person aged 25 to 85 with non-small cell lung cancer. The rearrangement links TRBV7-2 to TRBJ2-7, with 11 bases that match TRBD2. The sample in question was tumor tissue, obtained at baseline. This CDR3 is CASSTTSGSYEQYF. CDR3 DNA: TGTGCCAGCAGCACAACTAGCGGGAGCTACGAGCAGTACTTC.